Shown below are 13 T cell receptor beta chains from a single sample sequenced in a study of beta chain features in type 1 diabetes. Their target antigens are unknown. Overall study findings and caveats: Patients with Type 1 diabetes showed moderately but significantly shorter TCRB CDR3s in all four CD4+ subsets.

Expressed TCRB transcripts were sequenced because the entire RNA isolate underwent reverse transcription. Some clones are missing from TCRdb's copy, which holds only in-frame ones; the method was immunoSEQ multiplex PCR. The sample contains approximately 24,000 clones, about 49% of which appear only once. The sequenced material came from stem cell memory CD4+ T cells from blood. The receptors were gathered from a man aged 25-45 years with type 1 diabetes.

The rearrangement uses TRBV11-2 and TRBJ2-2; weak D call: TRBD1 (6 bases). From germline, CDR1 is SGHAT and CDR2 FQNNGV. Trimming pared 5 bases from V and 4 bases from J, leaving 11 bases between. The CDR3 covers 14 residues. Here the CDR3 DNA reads TGTGCCAGCAGCATCGACAGGCTCACCGGGGAGCTGTTTTTT. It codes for CASSIDRLTGELFF.

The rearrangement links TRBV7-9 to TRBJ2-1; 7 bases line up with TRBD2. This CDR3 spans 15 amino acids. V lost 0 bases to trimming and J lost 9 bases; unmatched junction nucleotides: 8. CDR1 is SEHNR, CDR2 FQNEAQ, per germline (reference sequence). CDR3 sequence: CASSLAGRETAEQFF. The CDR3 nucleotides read TGTGCCAGCAGCTTAGCGGGGCGGGAGACTGCTGAGCAGTTCTTC.

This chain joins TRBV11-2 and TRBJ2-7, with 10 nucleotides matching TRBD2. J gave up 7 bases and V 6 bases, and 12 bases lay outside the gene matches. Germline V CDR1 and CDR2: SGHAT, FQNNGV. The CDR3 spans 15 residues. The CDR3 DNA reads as TGTGCCAGCAGTGATAGGGGGAGCGGGGGGGGTGAGCAGTACTTC. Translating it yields CASSDRGSGGGEQYF.

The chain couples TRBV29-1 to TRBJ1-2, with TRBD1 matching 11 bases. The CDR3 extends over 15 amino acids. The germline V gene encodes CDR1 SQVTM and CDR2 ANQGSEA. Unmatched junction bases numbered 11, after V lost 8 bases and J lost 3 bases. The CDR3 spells CSSAGGTGGDYGYTF. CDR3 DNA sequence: TGCAGCTCTGCGGGGGGGACAGGGGGAGACTATGGCTACACCTTC.

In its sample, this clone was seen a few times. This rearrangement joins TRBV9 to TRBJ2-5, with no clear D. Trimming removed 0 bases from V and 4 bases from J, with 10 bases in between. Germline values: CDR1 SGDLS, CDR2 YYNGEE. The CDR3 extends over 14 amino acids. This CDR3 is CASSVEPVGETQYF. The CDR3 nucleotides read TGTGCCAGCAGCGTAGAACCGGTCGGAGAGACCCAGTACTTC.

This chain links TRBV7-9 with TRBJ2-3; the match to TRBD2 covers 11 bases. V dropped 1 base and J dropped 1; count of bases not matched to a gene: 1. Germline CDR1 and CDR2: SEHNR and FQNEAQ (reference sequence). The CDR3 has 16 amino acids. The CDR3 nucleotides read TGTGCCAGCAGCTTAGTACTAGCGGGGGGCACAGATACGCAGTATTTT. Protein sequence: CASSLVLAGGTDTQYF.

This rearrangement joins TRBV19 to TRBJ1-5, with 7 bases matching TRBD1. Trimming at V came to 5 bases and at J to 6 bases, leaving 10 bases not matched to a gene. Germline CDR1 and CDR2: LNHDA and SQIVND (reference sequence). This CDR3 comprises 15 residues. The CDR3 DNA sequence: TGTGCCAGTAGTGGCCGGGACAGCACTACTCAGCCCCAGCATTTT. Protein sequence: CASSGRDSTTQPQHF. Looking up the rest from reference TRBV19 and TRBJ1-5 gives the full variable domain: DGGITQSPKYLFRKEGQNVTLSCEQNLNHDAMYWYRQDPGQGLRLIYYSQIVNDFQKGDIAEGYSVSREKKESFPLTVTSAQKNPTAFYLCASSGRDSTTQPQHFGDGTRLSIL.

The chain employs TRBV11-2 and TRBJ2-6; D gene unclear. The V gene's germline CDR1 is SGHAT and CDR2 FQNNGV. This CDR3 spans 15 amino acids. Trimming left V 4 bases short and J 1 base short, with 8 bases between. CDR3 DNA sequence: TGTGCCAGCAGCTCCCAGGTGTCTGGGGCCAACGTCCTGACTTTC. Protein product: CASSSQVSGANVLTF.

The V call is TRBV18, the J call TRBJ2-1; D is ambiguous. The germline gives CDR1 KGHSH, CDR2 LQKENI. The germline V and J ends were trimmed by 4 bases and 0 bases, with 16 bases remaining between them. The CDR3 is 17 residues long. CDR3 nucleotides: TGTGCCAGCTCACAAAGTAGCCGGTCAAGCTCCTACAATGAGCAGTTCTTC. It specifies CASSQSSRSSSYNEQFF.

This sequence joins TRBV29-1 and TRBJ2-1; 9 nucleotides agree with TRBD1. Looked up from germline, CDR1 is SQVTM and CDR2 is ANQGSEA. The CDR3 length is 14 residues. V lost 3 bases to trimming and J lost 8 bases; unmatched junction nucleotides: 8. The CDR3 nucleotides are TGCAGCGTTGATGGGACAGGGAGTTTGGATGAGCAGTTCTTC. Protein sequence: CSVDGTGSLDEQFF.

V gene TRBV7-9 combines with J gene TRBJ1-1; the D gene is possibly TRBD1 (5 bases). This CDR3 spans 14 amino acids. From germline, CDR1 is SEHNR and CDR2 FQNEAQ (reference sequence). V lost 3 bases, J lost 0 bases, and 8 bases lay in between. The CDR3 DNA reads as TGTGCCAGCAGCTTGGGACTTATGAACACTGAAGCTTTCTTT. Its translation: CASSLGLMNTEAFF.

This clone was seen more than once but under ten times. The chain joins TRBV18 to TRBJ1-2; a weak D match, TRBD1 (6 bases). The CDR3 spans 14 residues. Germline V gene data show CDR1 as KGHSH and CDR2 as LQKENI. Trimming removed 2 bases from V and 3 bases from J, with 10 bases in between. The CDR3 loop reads CASSPAGDHYGYTF. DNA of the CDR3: TGTGCCAGCTCACCAGCAGGGGATCACTATGGCTACACCTTC.

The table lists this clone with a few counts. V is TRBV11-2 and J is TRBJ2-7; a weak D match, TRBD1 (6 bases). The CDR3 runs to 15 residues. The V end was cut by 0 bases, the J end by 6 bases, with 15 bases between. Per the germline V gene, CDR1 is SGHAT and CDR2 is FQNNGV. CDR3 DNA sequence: TGTGCCAGCAGCTTAGAACCCAGGGGCTTCGCCGAGCAGTACTTC. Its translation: CASSLEPRGFAEQYF.